The 19 T cell receptor beta chains in this list originate from one sample, sequenced in a study of blood T cell repertoires in COVID-19. Method: immunoSEQ multiplex PCR; TCRdb's copy keeps in-frame clones and lacks some. The data hold more than 80,000 clones, with around 80% observed a single time. Sequenced sample: peripheral blood. The receptor source for this set is a man over 45 with active or convalescent COVID-19.

This chain's CDR3 is CASSLLAGDVGETQYF. The CDR3 DNA is TGCGCCAGCAGTTTACTAGCGGGGGACGTAGGAGAGACCCAGTACTTC. The chain employs TRBV5-1 and TRBJ2-5; TRBD2 aligns across 11 bases. Germline V gives CDR1 SGHRS, CDR2 YFSETQ. The CDR3 has 16 amino acids. J gave up 4 bases and V 5 bases, and 10 bases lay outside the gene matches.

The CDR3 coding sequence is TGTGCCAGCAGTGTCAGACAGGGGGCGGGAGAAAAACTGTTTTTT. Amino acids: CASSVRQGAGEKLFF. The chain is built from TRBV28 and TRBJ1-4; 10 nucleotides agree with TRBD1. The CDR3 runs to 15 residues. Trimming cost V 5 bases and J 8 bases; bases outside gene matches: 8. Germline V gives CDR1 MDHEN, CDR2 SYDVKM.

V and J are TRBV5-1 and TRBJ1-4, with 12 positions matching TRBD1. The CDR3 loop spans 14 amino acids. Germline V gene sequence: CDR1 SGHRS, CDR2 YFSETQ. The V segment lost 3 bases and the J segment 11 bases; nucleotides outside the gene matches: 5. CDR3 amino acids: CASSSGTGGLKLFF. CDR3 sequence (DNA): TGCGCCAGCAGCTCCGGGACAGGGGGCCTTAAACTGTTTTTT.

The chain joins TRBV18 to TRBJ1-1, with TRBD1 identical over 8 bases. Looked up from germline, CDR1 is KGHSH and CDR2 is LQKENI. After removal of 6 bases from V and 4 bases from J, the junction contained 4 bases not matched to a gene. The CDR3 loop spans 13 amino acids. CDR3 region: CASSQDRATEAFF. The DNA of the CDR3 is TGTGCCAGCTCTCAGGACAGGGCCACTGAAGCTTTCTTT.

The V call is TRBV6-5, the J call TRBJ2-5, with 8 nucleotides matching TRBD2. The CDR3 has 13 residues. From germline, CDR1 is MNHEY and CDR2 SVGAGI. The V segment lost 9 bases and the J segment 1 base; nucleotides outside the gene matches: 4. Here the CDR3 DNA reads TGTGCCAGTCAGCGGGGGCCCCAAGAGACCCAGTACTTC. Protein product: CASQRGPQETQYF.

V and J are TRBV18 and TRBJ2-1, with a possible D match to TRBD1 (6 bases). This CDR3 comprises 17 residues. Per germline, CDR1 KGHSH and CDR2 LQKENI. The germline V and J ends were trimmed by 3 bases and 0 bases, with 15 bases remaining between them. Here the CDR3 reads CASSPYTGPGSYNEQFF. In DNA form, the CDR3 reads TGTGCCAGCTCACCGTATACAGGGCCGGGCTCCTACAATGAGCAGTTCTTC.

The chain is built from TRBV7-2 and TRBJ2-7, with 8 bases lining up with TRBD2. Germline V gene sequence: CDR1 SGHTA, CDR2 FQGNSA. This CDR3 spans 15 amino acids. The trim removed 4 bases at V and 0 bases at J, leaving 5 bases unmatched. CDR3 nucleotide sequence: TGTGCCAGCAGCTCTAGACTAGCGAGCTCCTACGAGCAGTACTTC. As protein: CASSSRLASSYEQYF.

This chain joins TRBV28 and TRBJ1-4, with D possibly TRBD1 on 5 matching bases. CDR1 MDHEN and CDR2 SYDVKM come from the germline V gene. The CDR3 length is 13 residues. Deletions cut 8 bases from V and 14 bases from J, with 21 bases between. The CDR3 nucleotides read TGTGCCAGCTCTACTCAGGGATCGCTAATCCTGTTTTTT. Its protein product is CASSTQGSLILFF.

The rearrangement joins TRBV6-5 to TRBJ2-7; D is unclear. Germline V lookup: CDR1 MNHEY, CDR2 SVGAGI. Trimming removed 5 bases at V and 3 bases at J, with 8 bases between. This CDR3 has 12 residues. The CDR3 region is CASSPSYYEQYF. The CDR3 DNA sequence: TGTGCCAGCAGTCCCTCCTACTACGAGCAGTACTTC.

V and J are TRBV7-8 and TRBJ1-2; D possibly corresponds to TRBD1 (6 bases). The CDR3 spans 15 residues. CDR1 and CDR2 from the germline V gene are SGHVS and FQNEAQ. Between the trimmed V and J ends, which lost 5 bases and 5 bases, there was a span of 18 bases. CDR3 in amino acids: CASSPVGPGEYGYTF. In nucleotides, the CDR3 is TGTGCCAGCAGCCCGGTCGGACCAGGGGAGTATGGCTACACCTTC.

This clone was recorded a few times. The chain recombines TRBV10-1 with TRBJ1-1; TRBD1 agrees at 7 bases. The CDR3 is made up of 13 amino acids. Germline CDR1 WNHNN, CDR2 SYGVQD (reference sequence). V was pared by 6 bases and J by 3 bases, with 4 bases of the junction left unmatched. CDR3 DNA: TGCGCCAGCAGCAATACAGGGGACACTGAAGCTTTCTTT. This codes for CASSNTGDTEAFF.

The chain couples TRBV19 to TRBJ2-1, with 10 positions matching TRBD2. The CDR3 contains 17 residues. Germline CDR1 and CDR2: LNHDA and SQIVND (reference sequence). The V and J ends lost 4 bases and 1 base, in that order; junction bases with no gene match: 7. The CDR3 DNA reads as TGTGCCAGTAGTAGTTTCCCTAGCGGGGGTTCCTACAATGAGCAGTTCTTC. Translation: CASSSFPSGGSYNEQFF.

The chain joins TRBV20-1 to TRBJ1-5; TRBD1 matches 8 bases. After removal of 3 bases from V and 7 bases from J, the junction contained 8 bases not matched to a gene. The germline gives CDR1 DFQATT, CDR2 SNEGSKA (reference sequence). This CDR3 has 14 amino acids. Here the CDR3 reads CSASSDRAEQPQHF. Here the CDR3 DNA reads TGCAGTGCTAGTTCGGACAGGGCTGAGCAGCCCCAGCATTTT.

CDR3 bases: TGTGCCAGCAGTTCCCTAGGGACAGGGAGTGGAAGGAGCTACACCTTC. Encoded protein: CASSSLGTGSGRSYTF. V is TRBV27 and J is TRBJ1-2; 9 bases are a match to TRBD1. Losses at the gene ends were 4 bases for V and 9 bases for J; bases not matched to a gene: 15. The CDR3 covers 16 residues. Per germline, CDR1 MNHEY and CDR2 SMNVEV (reference sequence).

This clone was picked up one time. The chain is built from TRBV11-2 and TRBJ2-3; perhaps TRBD2 as D (5 bases). CDR1 is SGHAT, CDR2 FQNNGV, per germline. V lost 5 bases and J lost 2, with 11 bases in between. The CDR3 is 14 residues long. CDR3 amino acids: CASSPRGTTDTQYF. The CDR3 coding sequence is TGTGCCAGCAGCCCCCGGGGTACCACAGATACGCAGTATTTT.

The V call is TRBV5-4, the J call TRBJ1-1; weak D call: TRBD1 (6 bases). The CDR3 spans 15 residues. V lost 1 base to trimming and J lost 0 bases, with 10 bases between them. Germline CDR1 and CDR2: SGHNT and YYREEE (reference sequence). Here the CDR3 DNA reads TGTGCCAGCAGCTTGAACGGGGACATGAACACTGAAGCTTTCTTT. Encoded protein: CASSLNGDMNTEAFF.

V gene TRBV7-9 combines with J gene TRBJ2-6; TRBD1 is a possible D gene (6 bases). V lost 5 bases, J lost 4 bases, and 12 bases lay in between. Germline loops: CDR1 SEHNR, CDR2 FQNEAQ (reference sequence). The CDR3 has 15 amino acids. CDR3 in DNA: TGTGCCAGCAGCCCCATGGGGGCCGGGGCCAACGTCCTGACTTTC. This encodes CASSPMGAGANVLTF.

About this clone: Different DNA sequences within this sample yield the same CDR3. This chain connects TRBV6-1 to TRBJ2-3; 12 bases fit TRBD2. The V gene's germline CDR1 is MNHNS and CDR2 SASEGT. The V segment lost 2 bases and the J segment 3 bases; nucleotides outside the gene matches: 0. The CDR3 runs 15 residues. CDR3 residues: CASSETSGGTDTQYF. CDR3 nucleotides: TGTGCCAGCAGTGAAACTAGCGGGGGGACAGATACGCAGTATTTT.

This chain joins TRBV5-1 and TRBJ2-4; 8 bases map to TRBD1. The CDR3 is 14 amino acids. The V gene's germline CDR1 is SGHRS and CDR2 YFSETQ. The J segment lost 8 bases and the V segment lost 4 bases, leaving 8 bases of the junction unmatched. This chain's CDR3 is CASSPGQGAHIQYF. As DNA, the CDR3 is TGCGCCAGCAGCCCCGGACAGGGTGCGCACATTCAGTACTTC.